This T cell receptor (beta chain) was retrieved from a study of Graves' ophthalmopathy and Graves' hyperthyroidism. For repertoire sequencing, the TCR beta CDR3 regions were amplified from RNA transcripts. After a first-round RT-PCR with HTBI primers, a second-round multiplex PCR was run. TCRdb independently ran MiXCR on the multiplex PCR reads; one entry per CDR3 protein. The table shows more than 300,000 distinct CDR3 sequences, with approximately 15% occurring only once. Broader study findings: Most expanded clonotypes from thyroid (those above 0.001 frequency) were also found in blood.

The CDR3 runs to 13 residues. Looked up from germline, CDR1 is KGHSH and CDR2 is LQKENI. Trimming took off 3 bases at V and 7 bases at J, with 12 bases between the two ends. This clonotype has more than one count but fewer than ten. Its antigen is currently unknown. The source of the PBMCs was around 9 ml of fresh peripheral blood. Input material: peripheral blood. The chain uses TRBV18 and TRBJ1-2; D is ambiguous. The source is a woman aged 18-29 years with stable Graves' hyperthyroidism. The CDR3 loop reads CASSPSLLSGYTF. The CDR3 region has the DNA TGTGCCAGCTCACCGTCGCTTTTATCTGGCTACACCTTC. The variable domain in full, with the rest retrieved from reference TRBV18 and TRBJ1-2, is NAGVMQNPRHLVRRRGQEARLRCSPMKGHSHVYWYRQLPEEGLKFMVYLQKENIIDESGMPKERFSAEFPKEGPSILRIQQVVRGDSAAYFCASSPSLLSGYTFGSGTRLTVV.